The rows below give T cell receptor beta chains drawn from one sample of a study of STAT5B mutations in CD4+ large granular lymphocyte leukemia. TCRdb's copy holds only in-frame clones and misses some; the assay was immunoSEQ multiplex PCR. The sample contains 25,000 to 30,000 clones, 81% of which appear only once. The sequencing sample was made of CD4+ T cells from blood buffy coats. All receptors come from a human donor in good health. Both conserved end residues are part of each CDR3. Each record gives: D gene, V gene, J gene, clone size, CDR3 protein, CDR3 DNA. The D gene is left open where the match is weak. Expanded clones get a size class; other rows say once, few or many, or leave the size out.

D gene: TRBD1; V gene: TRBV5-1; J gene: TRBJ1-6; clone size: NA; CDR3 protein: CASSSKGQGAGNSPLHF; CDR3 DNA: TGCGCCAGCAGCTCGAAGGGACAGGGGGCAGGTAATTCACCCCTCCACTTT
D gene: TRBD2; V gene: TRBV7-2; J gene: TRBJ2-5; clone size: NA; CDR3 protein: CASSRGGQGTQYF; CDR3 DNA: TGTGCCAGCAGCCGGGGGGGGCAGGGGACCCAGTACTTC
D gene: TRBD2; V gene: TRBV11-2; J gene: TRBJ2-1; clone size: NA; CDR3 protein: CASSFSGTIYNEQFF; CDR3 DNA: TGTGCCAGCAGCTTTAGCGGGACCATATACAATGAGCAGTTCTTC
D gene: NA; V gene: TRBV18; J gene: TRBJ2-3; clone size: NA; CDR3 protein: CASSQAGHTDTQYF; CDR3 DNA: TGTGCCAGCTCACAAGCGGGACACACAGATACGCAGTATTTT
D gene: NA; V gene: TRBV5-5; J gene: TRBJ2-3; clone size: NA; CDR3 protein: CASSLVGAGQGRTQYF; CDR3 DNA: TGTGCCAGCAGCTTGGTCGGGGCGGGGCAGGGAAGGACGCAGTATTTT
D gene: TRBD1; V gene: TRBV7-2; J gene: TRBJ2-2; clone size: NA; CDR3 protein: CASSSGTGNTGELFF; CDR3 DNA: TGTGCCAGCAGCTCCGGGACAGGGAACACCGGGGAGCTGTTTTTT
D gene: NA; V gene: TRBV19; J gene: TRBJ1-5; clone size: NA; CDR3 protein: CASSIGSGGGNLIQPQHF; CDR3 DNA: TGTGCCAGTAGTATAGGATCGGGGGGGGGTAATCTGATACAGCCCCAGCATTTT
D gene: TRBD2; V gene: TRBV5-5; J gene: TRBJ2-3; clone size: NA; CDR3 protein: CASSLGLAGGHLWLYF; CDR3 DNA: TGTGCCAGCAGCTTGGGACTAGCGGGGGGCCACCTATGGCTGTATTTT
D gene: TRBD1; V gene: TRBV27; J gene: TRBJ2-1; clone size: NA; CDR3 protein: CASSRQGNEQFF; CDR3 DNA: TGTGCCAGCAGCCGACAGGGCAATGAGCAGTTCTTC
D gene: NA; V gene: TRBV5-4; J gene: TRBJ2-5; clone size: once; CDR3 protein: CASSRTGESGETQYF; CDR3 DNA: TGTGCCAGCAGCAGGACCGGGGAAAGCGGGGAGACCCAGTACTTC
D gene: TRBD1; V gene: TRBV5-4; J gene: TRBJ1-2; clone size: NA; CDR3 protein: CASSPGTGSNYGYTF; CDR3 DNA: TGTGCCAGCAGCCCCGGGACAGGGTCAAACTATGGCTACACCTTC
D gene: NA; V gene: TRBV2; J gene: TRBJ2-5; clone size: NA; CDR3 protein: CASKQTSTETQYF; CDR3 DNA: TGTGCCAGCAAACAGACTAGTACCGAGACCCAGTACTTC
D gene: TRBD1; V gene: TRBV4-1; J gene: TRBJ1-2; clone size: NA; CDR3 protein: CASSQDGTGGGYGYTF; CDR3 DNA: TGCGCCAGCAGCCAAGACGGGACAGGGGGCGGCTATGGCTACACCTTC
D gene: TRBD2; V gene: TRBV9; J gene: TRBJ2-1; clone size: NA; CDR3 protein: CASSDSGFPYNEQFF; CDR3 DNA: TGTGCCAGCAGCGATAGCGGGTTTCCCTACAATGAGCAGTTCTTC
D gene: NA; V gene: TRBV11-3; J gene: TRBJ2-7; clone size: NA; CDR3 protein: CASSLGLGRANYEQYF; CDR3 DNA: TGTGCCAGCAGCTTAGGCCTGGGGCGAGCGAATTACGAGCAGTACTTC
D gene: NA; V gene: TRBV18; J gene: TRBJ1-5; clone size: NA; CDR3 protein: CASSPQRSNQPQHF; CDR3 DNA: TGTGCCAGCTCACCACAACGCAGCAATCAGCCCCAGCATTTT